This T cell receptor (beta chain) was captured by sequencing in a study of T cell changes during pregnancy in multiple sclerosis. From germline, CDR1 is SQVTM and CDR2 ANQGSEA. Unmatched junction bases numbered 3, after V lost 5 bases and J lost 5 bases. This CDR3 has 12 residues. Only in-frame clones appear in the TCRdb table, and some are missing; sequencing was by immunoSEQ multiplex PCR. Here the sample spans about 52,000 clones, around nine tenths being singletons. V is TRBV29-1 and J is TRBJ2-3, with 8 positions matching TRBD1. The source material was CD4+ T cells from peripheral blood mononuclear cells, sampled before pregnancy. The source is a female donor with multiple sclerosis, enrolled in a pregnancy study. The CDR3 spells CSVIGQGDTQYF. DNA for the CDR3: TGCAGCGTTATTGGACAGGGAGATACGCAGTATTTT.